The 5 T cell receptor beta chains given below trace back to one sample, sequenced in a study of Graves' ophthalmopathy and Graves' hyperthyroidism. Scientists amplified the TCR beta CDR3 regions from RNA transcripts. Investigators did first-round RT-PCR with HTBI primers, then second-round multiplex PCR. MiXCR was run by TCRdb on the multiplex PCR reads, yielding one entry per CDR3 protein. The sample shows roughly 410,000 distinct CDR3 sequences, approximately 15% of them seen only once. The sequenced material came from peripheral blood. The receptors derive from a woman aged 18-30 years with stable Graves' hyperthyroidism.

This clonotype was detected many times. The CDR3 bases are TGTGCCAGCAGTGGCCGGGACCTCTGGGTTTACGAGCAGTACTTC. This codes for CASSGRDLWVYEQYF. The chain is built from TRBV6-1 and TRBJ2-7; tentatively, D is TRBD1 or TRBD2 (5 bases each). CDR3 length: 15 residues. V was trimmed by 4 bases and J by 4 bases, leaving 17 bases between them. The germline V gene has CDR1 MNHNS and CDR2 SASEGT.

Ten or more counts support this clonotype. The rearrangement joins TRBV6-2 or TRBV6-3 to TRBJ1-1, with D perhaps TRBD1 (6 bases). The CDR3 is 16 residues long. The V and J ends lost 5 bases and 5 bases respectively, with 21 bases between them. Germline lookup yields CDR1 MNHEY and CDR2 SVGEGT. DNA for the CDR3: TGTGCCAGCAGTCTTTATCGATACAGGGATCCAACTGAAGCTTTCTTT. Protein: CASSLYRYRDPTEAFF.

The table lists this clonotype with many counts. V usage is TRBV7-8 and J usage is TRBJ1-1; TRBD1 might be the D (6 bases). This CDR3 is 13 amino acids long. The germline gives CDR1 SGHVS, CDR2 FQNEAQ. Trimming took 4 bases from V and 5 from J, leaving 11 bases between them. The CDR3 loop is CASSSGVRTEAFF. For the CDR3, the DNA is TGTGCCAGCAGCTCAGGGGTTAGGACTGAAGCTTTCTTT.

This clonotype was picked up many times. The chain combines TRBV11-1 with TRBJ1-1; no firm D call. CDR1 and CDR2 from the germline V gene are SGHAT and FQDESV (reference sequence). The CDR3 is made up of 18 amino acids. V lost 0 bases, J lost 0 bases, and 17 bases lay in between. The CDR3 is CASSLAPGGGLMNTEAFF. The DNA for the CDR3 is TGTGCCAGCAGCTTAGCGCCGGGAGGAGGCCTAATGAACACTGAAGCTTTCTTT.

This clonotype was counted ten times or more. The chain combines TRBV4-1 with TRBJ1-1; possible D gene TRBD1, 5 bases. The CDR3 is 15 residues long. Looked up from germline, CDR1 is MGHRA and CDR2 is YSYEKL. V was shortened by 1 base and J by 4 bases, with 13 bases between the two germline ends. This chain's CDR3 is CASSQVGAGGTEAFF. The CDR3 coding sequence is TGCGCCAGCAGCCAAGTCGGGGCAGGCGGCACTGAAGCTTTCTTT.